This T cell receptor (beta chain) was recorded in a study of T cells in Graves' hyperthyroidism and ophthalmopathy. The study's findings and limits: In blood, most of the thyroid clonotypes expanded above 0.001 were also present. The model anticipated ophthalmopathy a median around six months pre-onset.

The CDR3 loop spans 12 amino acids. Trimming at V came to 6 bases and at J to 14 bases, leaving 7 bases not matched to a gene. Ophthalmopathy patients showed a Clinical Activity Score of at least 3, NOSPECS grade of at least 4 and duration under 3 months. Exclusion criteria comprised uncontrolled infection, other autoimmune disease, pregnancy or lactation. As to this clonotype: Its antigen is still unknown.

What was amplified from RNA transcripts were TCR beta CDR3 regions. The HTBI primer set was used in a first-round RT-PCR of the TCR CDR3. TCRdb reanalysed the multiplex PCR reads using MiXCR and keeps one entry per CDR3 protein. This table has approximately 600,000 distinct CDR3 sequences, 14% appearing once. Sample: blood. The sequence derives from a woman aged 18 to 35 with Graves' ophthalmopathy. This chain connects TRBV12-3 or TRBV12-4 to TRBJ1-6, with 7 nucleotides matching TRBD1. The CDR3 DNA reads TGTGCCAGCAGGCGGGGACAGCCATCCCTCCACTTT. Its translation: CASRRGQPSLHF.